These 13 T cell receptor beta chains came from one sample sequenced in a study of T cell responses to AZD1222 COVID-19 vaccine. Here immunoSEQ multiplex PCR was the method, and the copy in TCRdb shows in-frame clones only, minus some. Of approximately 190,000 clones detected, approximately 91% appear once; the ten largest clones hold over 0.85%. This sample comprised peripheral blood, obtained on day 0 of AZD1222 vaccination. These receptors were obtained from an adult in good health.

Only one count was recorded for this clone. V and J are TRBV21-1 and TRBJ2-5. TRBV21-1 is a pseudogene. The CDR3 loop spans 14 amino acids. The CDR3 here is CASSKPGPEETQYF. The CDR3 bases are TGTGCCAGCAGCAAGCCGGGACCTGAAGAGACCCAGTACTTC.

The chain recombines TRBV12-3 or TRBV12-4 with TRBJ1-2; D remains unclear. Deletions cut 1 base from V and 4 bases from J, with 4 bases between. CDR3 length: 12 residues. CDR3 region: CASSLGLYGYTF. The CDR3 nucleotides read TGTGCCAGCAGTTTAGGTCTCTATGGCTACACCTTC.

This chain connects TRBV4-2 to TRBJ1-1; D might be TRBD1 (6 bases). Germline CDR1 reads LGHNA; CDR2 reads YNFKEQ. The CDR3 covers 16 residues. V dropped 0 bases and J dropped 5 bases, with 16 bases sitting between them. In DNA, the CDR3 is TGTGCCAGCAGCCAAGATGTGGGCCAGGGGATTACTGAAGCTTTCTTT. Protein: CASSQDVGQGITEAFF.

This clone was observed a few times. The chain employs TRBV6-5 and TRBJ1-3; D call uncertain. Trimming shortened V by 6 bases and J by 0 bases, and 9 bases separated the two germline ends. The CDR3 sequence is 14 residues long. Germline V gene lookup returns CDR1 MNHEY and CDR2 SVGAGI. CDR3 DNA: TGTGCCAGCAGGAGAACAGCCTCTGGAAACACCATATATTTT. Translation: CASRRTASGNTIYF.

The V and J genes are TRBV16 and TRBJ1-2; 7 nucleotides match TRBD1. This CDR3 has 14 residues. J was trimmed by 4 bases and V by 7 bases; bases with no gene match: 9. Germline V gene data show CDR1 as KGHSY and CDR2 as FQNENV. The CDR3 DNA is TGTGCCAGCAAAAGGCGGACAGGCTTCTATGGCTACACCTTC. Translation gives CASKRRTGFYGYTF.

V is TRBV10-1 and J is TRBJ1-6; TRBD1 aligns across 7 bases. Germline V gene data show CDR1 as WNHNN and CDR2 as SYGVQD (reference sequence). Germline trimming cut 6 bases from V and 4 bases from J; bases unmatched to any gene: 9. This CDR3 has 16 amino acids. The CDR3, as DNA: TGCGCCAGCAGATCGGACAGGTTCTATTATAATTCACCCCTCCACTTT. Protein sequence: CASRSDRFYYNSPLHF.

The CDR3, as DNA: TGTGCCAGCAGCGTAGCACAGAAAGAGACCCAGTACTTC. Encoded protein: CASSVAQKETQYF. The chain joins TRBV9 to TRBJ2-5; no reliable D call. The CDR3 contains 13 residues. Germline V gene data show CDR1 as SGDLS and CDR2 as YYNGEE. Trimming cost V 0 bases and J 3 bases, with 6 bases left between them.

The gene calls are TRBV28 and TRBJ1-1; 7 bases line up with TRBD1. The CDR3 runs 11 residues. CDR1 and CDR2 (germline): MDHEN, SYDVKM. V lost 10 bases and J lost 6; bases outside the gene matches: 5. CDR3 sequence (DNA): TGTGCCATAACAGGGGCCGCTGAAGCTTTCTTT. Encoded protein: CAITGAAEAFF.

The chain links TRBV19 to TRBJ1-3; D is ambiguous. V lost 0 bases, J lost 0 bases, and 6 bases lay in between. Germline values: CDR1 LNHDA, CDR2 SQIVND (reference sequence). The CDR3 is 15 residues long. CDR3 nucleotides: TGTGCCAGTAGTATAGATCTCAGCTCTGGAAACACCATATATTTT. Its protein product is CASSIDLSSGNTIYF.

About this clone itself: A read error may account for a junction end that differs from germline. This chain joins TRBV7-7 and TRBJ2-1; 10 nucleotides align to TRBD2. Per germline, CDR1 SSHAT and CDR2 FNYEAQ (reference sequence). The CDR3 runs 15 residues. In DNA, the CDR3 is TGTGCTAGCAGCTTATTAAGCGGGGGGGCGAGTGAGCAGTTCTTC. It yields the protein CASSLLSGGASEQFF. Complete variable domain (other parts from reference TRBV7-7 and TRBJ2-1): GAGVSQSPRYKVTKRGQDVTLRCDPISSHATLYWYQQALGQGPEFLTYFNYEAQPDKSGLPSDRFSAERPEGSISTLTIQRTEQRDSAMYRCASSLLSGGASEQFFGPGTRLTVL.

This sequence joins TRBV7-8 and TRBJ2-7; D remains unclear. Looked up from germline, CDR1 is SGHVS and CDR2 is FQNEAQ. Trimming removed 2 bases from V and 3 bases from J, with 2 bases in between. CDR3 length: 11 amino acids. The CDR3 region has the DNA TGTGCCAGCAGCTTAATCTACGAGCAGTACTTC. This gives the protein CASSLIYEQYF.

The rearrangement links TRBV29-1 to TRBJ1-2; the D gene is possibly TRBD1 (5 bases). Germline V gene lookup returns CDR1 SQVTM and CDR2 ANQGSEA. Between the trimmed V and J ends, which lost 4 bases and 3 bases, there was a span of 24 bases. This CDR3 is built from 17 residues. This CDR3 reads CSVVERGAGWMYYGYTF. As DNA, the CDR3 is TGCAGCGTTGTAGAGCGTGGGGCAGGGTGGATGTACTATGGCTACACCTTC. Together with reference TRBV29-1 and TRBJ1-2, the CDR3 gives the full variable domain: SAVISQKPSRDICQRGTSLTIQCQVDSQVTMMFWYRQQPGQSLTLIATANQGSEATYESGFVIDKFPISRPNLTFSTLTVSNMSPEDSSIYLCSVVERGAGWMYYGYTFGSGTRLTVV.

The chain employs TRBV4-2 and TRBJ1-4, with a weak D call TRBD1 (5 bases). V shed 0 bases and J shed 3 bases, with 14 bases lying between them. The CDR3 covers 17 residues. Germline V gene lookup returns CDR1 LGHNA and CDR2 YNFKEQ. CDR3 protein: CASSQEPLGVSNEKLFF. The DNA for the CDR3 is TGTGCCAGCAGCCAAGAGCCCCTGGGGGTATCTAATGAAAAACTGTTTTTT.